Below, one TCR beta chain is given with its context. PCR involved 60 Vbeta and 13 Jbeta primers. Method: immunoSEQ multiplex PCR; TCRdb's copy keeps in-frame clones and lacks some. The table for this sample gives more than 45,000 clones. The data originate from a study of cytomegalovirus exposure and HLA in healthy donors. The CDR3 contains 16 residues. V was clipped by 2 bases and J by 0 bases, with 11 bases between them. Germline assignment: CDR1 SGHTA and CDR2 FQGTGA. The sequence was collected from a male donor in good health and CMV-seronegative. V and J are TRBV7-3 and TRBJ2-1, with unresolved D. Input material: PBMCs. CDR3 coding DNA: TGTGCCAGCAGCTTAGGTAGCCCGAGCTCCTACAATGAGCAGTTCTTC. It specifies CASSLGSPSSYNEQFF.